The next 4 T cell receptor beta chains were all read from a single sample in a study of persistence of HIV-infected CD4 T cells. The libraries were made with immunoSEQ version 4 in survey mode. This table comes from immunoSEQ multiplex PCR, and its TCRdb copy is limited to in-frame clones, with some not included. The sample yields about 48,000 clones, around 72% seen once. Lysates of CMV-infected fibroblasts at around 9.9 ug/mL stimulated these cells. Sorted nonresponding memory CD4+ T cells were CD40L-negative, CD69-negative, CD45RO-high. Which antigens these TCRs recognize remains unknown. Sequencing was performed on CD4+ T cells sorted from PBMCs after approximately 20-hour stimulation, taken from a patient who received antiretroviral therapy. Receptor source: an adult man with HIV who was CMV-seropositive.

This chain connects TRBV12-5 to TRBJ1-2; 8 bases match TRBD1. In germline, CDR1 is LGHNT, CDR2 FRNRAP. The junction had 5 bases not matched to a gene; V was cut back by 3 bases and J by 5 bases. This CDR3 region has 14 residues. The CDR3 DNA sequence: TGTGCTAGTGGTTTAACCGGGACAGGATATGGCTACACCTTC. Its translation: CASGLTGTGYGYTF.

The chain is built from TRBV19 and TRBJ1-1; D remains unclear. The germline V gene has CDR1 LNHDA and CDR2 SQIVND (reference sequence). Trimming removed 0 bases at V and 1 base at J, with 9 bases between. The CDR3 runs to 15 residues. CDR3: CASSIDRYPNTEAFF. In DNA, the CDR3 is TGTGCCAGTAGTATAGACAGGTACCCGAACACTGAAGCTTTCTTT.

The V and J genes are TRBV9 and TRBJ1-4; unclear D gene. V was clipped by 0 bases and J by 0 bases, with 6 bases between them. CDR1 SGDLS and CDR2 YYNGEE come from the germline V gene. The CDR3 is 15 amino acids. The CDR3 DNA sequence: TGTGCCAGCAGCGTAGCTACTGCAACTAATGAAAAACTGTTTTTT. Amino acids: CASSVATATNEKLFF.

This chain connects TRBV3-1 (or the pseudogene TRBV3-2) to TRBJ1-6, with 7 bases matching TRBD1. CDR3 length: 17 amino acids. Germline CDR1 LGHDT, CDR2 YNNKEL (reference sequence). V shed 2 bases, J shed 2 bases, and the junction held 6 bases outside the gene matches. The DNA for the CDR3 is TGTGCCAGCAGCCAATTAATGACAGGGACCTATAATTCACCCCTCCACTTT. It specifies CASSQLMTGTYNSPLHF.